This T cell receptor (beta chain) was identified in a study of early T cells in non-severe SARS-CoV-2 infection. TCRdb reanalysed the 5' RACE reads using MiXCR and keeps one entry per CDR3 protein. The repertoire holds approximately 65,000 distinct CDR3 sequences, with approximately 10% as singletons. This clonotype was seen only a few times. Trimming stripped 1 base from V and 0 bases from J, with 10 bases between. Germline assignment: CDR1 SGHTS and CDR2 YDEGEE. The CDR3 is made up of 16 amino acids. This sequence was found in an adult who was a healthcare worker with PCR-confirmed SARS-CoV-2 infection or an uninfected control (not recorded which). Specimen: whole blood. The rearrangement joins TRBV5-8 to TRBJ1-4; no clear D gene. The CDR3 DNA is TGTGCCAGCAGCTTGAATCGGGGTGCAACTAATGAAAAACTGTTTTTT. Its translation: CASSLNRGATNEKLFF.